This entry features one TCR beta chain sequence. The data belong to a study of blood T cells in healthy people across ages. Study context: With template switching, about one barcoded beta molecule was captured per two T cells.

A second PCR of 7 to 11 cycles used a sample-barcoded 5' primer and a J-beta primer mix. TCRdb ran MiXCR on the 5' RACE reads and lists one entry per CDR3 protein. The table lists 1,500,000 or so distinct CDR3 sequences, approximately 39% of them singletons. This CDR3 comprises 15 residues. V was cut by 0 bases and J by 3 bases, with 11 bases left in between. Germline V gene lookup returns CDR1 SGHTA and CDR2 FQGNSA. Each donor was a healthy Caucasian individual from Russia, aged roughly 6 to 90. Peripheral blood samples of roughly 9.8 milliliters were drawn from each donor. This sequence joins TRBV7-2 and TRBJ1-2; D ambiguous. The sequenced material came from blood. The clonotype originates from a woman in her late teens or twenties in good health. CDR3 DNA: TGTGCCAGCAGCTTAGCAGGATCGCTGGACTATGGCTACACCTTC. Translation gives CASSLAGSLDYGYTF.